This passage covers 14 T cell receptor beta chains from one sample sequenced in a study of T-cell reconstitution after alpha-beta-depleted transplantation in children (dated by TCRdb to 2016 to 2018). The sample's treatment or condition label is to be understood as: allogeneic hematopoietic cell transplantation with graft depleted of TCRalphabeta T cells and CD19 B cells. The method was PCR. TCRdb shows the sequencer as Illumina HiSeq 2500. TCR libraries were prepared with molecular barcoding, using unique molecular identifiers to normalize TCRbeta repertoire quantification. The public reads were reprocessed in TCRdb via fastp at Q25 and MiXCR, keeping in-frame beta chains. All rows with the same CDR3 protein become a single entry with the most common DNA and genes. The sample table holds a few hundred thousand distinct CDR3 sequences, of which roughly 13% were seen once. Approximately 2.1% of the sample comes from the top ten.

Specimen: PBMCs, mostly from graft donor cells, collected 360 days after TCRalphabeta/CD19-depleted stem cell transplant. The receptor set was obtained from a male patient under 18 who had a stem cell transplant for acute myeloid leukemia, so the T cells may come from the graft donor.

The J gene is TRBJ2-7, the V gene TRBV27; 11 nucleotides line up with TRBD2. V trimming: 4 bases; J trimming: 3 bases; junction bases outside the gene matches: 11. The CDR3 sequence is 17 residues long. CDR1 is MNHEY and CDR2 is SMNVEV in the germline V gene (reference sequence). CDR3 loop: CASSSNGPSGRYYEQYF. In nucleotides, the CDR3 is TGTGCCAGCAGTTCTAATGGGCCTAGCGGGAGGTACTACGAGCAGTACTTC.

In this sample, this clonotype turned up many times. The chain combines TRBV28 with TRBJ2-2; TRBD1 agrees at 8 bases. The CDR3 runs to 17 residues. Per the germline V gene, CDR1 is MDHEN and CDR2 is SYDVKM. The V and J ends lost 6 bases and 1 base, in that order; junction bases with no gene match: 10. The CDR3 is CASRVLQGVKNTGELFF. The CDR3 DNA sequence: TGTGCCAGCAGAGTATTACAGGGGGTGAAGAACACCGGGGAGCTGTTTTTT.

This clonotype was picked up many times. The J gene is TRBJ2-5, the V gene TRBV12-3 or TRBV12-4, with D perhaps matching TRBD1 or TRBD2 (5 bases each). The CDR3 contains 14 residues. The V end was cut by 5 bases, the J end by 5 bases, with 15 bases between. The chain's CDR3 is CASSLTRDGETQYF. CDR3 DNA sequence: TGTGCCAGCAGTCTCACACGGGACGGGGAGACCCAGTACTTC.

The chain recombines TRBV12-3 or TRBV12-4 with TRBJ2-5; D is undetermined. V dropped 5 bases and J dropped 3 bases, with 16 bases sitting between them. CDR3 length: 15 residues. The CDR3 spells CASSPWRPSEETQYF. The CDR3 bases are TGTGCCAGCAGTCCCTGGCGACCCTCGGAAGAGACCCAGTACTTC.

At least ten counts were recorded for this clonotype. The CDR3 loop is CASSPEPYNEQFF. The CDR3 bases are TGTGCCAGCAGCCCAGAACCCTACAATGAGCAGTTCTTC. The chain joins TRBV7-9 to TRBJ2-1, with D unresolved. The germline V gene has CDR1 SEHNR and CDR2 FQNEAQ (reference sequence). Trimming cost V 5 bases and J 2 bases, with 7 bases left between them. The CDR3 length is 13 residues.

This clonotype was seen only a few times. CDR3 sequence reads: CASSRRDRGYTDTQYF. DNA of the CDR3: TGTGCCAGCAGCCGACGGGACAGAGGTTACACAGATACGCAGTATTTT. The chain combines TRBV3-1 with TRBJ2-3, with TRBD1 identical over 7 bases. This CDR3 has 16 residues. Germline CDR1 reads LGHDT; CDR2 reads YNNKEL (reference sequence). V lost 4 bases to trimming and J lost 2 bases; unmatched junction nucleotides: 9.

This clonotype was observed a few times. The rearrangement links TRBV3-1 to TRBJ2-7, with 10 bases fitting TRBD2. Trimming at V came to 5 bases and at J to 1 base, leaving 5 bases not matched to a gene. The germline V gene encodes CDR1 LGHDT and CDR2 YNNKEL (reference sequence). This CDR3 region has 15 residues. The CDR3 DNA follows: TGTGCCAGCAGCATGGGACTAGCGCATTCCTACGAGCAGTACTTC. Translation gives CASSMGLAHSYEQYF.

This clonotype has a count of ten or more. The CDR3 DNA reads as TGTGCCAGCAGCCAAGAGATGGGGGGAGGCACAGATACGCAGTATTTT. Translation gives CASSQEMGGGTDTQYF. The chain is built from TRBV4-2 and TRBJ2-3; TRBD2 is a possible D gene (6 bases). Germline V gene sequence: CDR1 LGHNA, CDR2 YNFKEQ. The CDR3 consists of 16 residues. V dropped 0 bases and J dropped 1 base, with 11 bases sitting between them.

This clonotype came up a few times. The V gene is TRBV15, the J gene TRBJ1-4, with TRBD1 identical over 7 bases. V lost 8 bases to trimming and J lost 5 bases; unmatched junction nucleotides: 5. There are 13 residues in the CDR3. Germline lookup yields CDR1 LNHNV and CDR2 YYDKDF (reference sequence). The CDR3 coding sequence is TGTGCCACCCCCGGGACAGCAAATGAAAAACTGTTTTTT. Translation gives CATPGTANEKLFF.

This clonotype was counted at least ten times. The J gene is TRBJ2-1, the V gene TRBV20-1, with 10 nucleotides matching TRBD2. J was trimmed by 9 bases and V by 0 bases; bases with no gene match: 20. This CDR3 comprises 19 residues. Germline values: CDR1 DFQATT, CDR2 SNEGSKA (reference sequence). CDR3 protein: CSARDRLAGDYYQESEQFF. CDR3 DNA: TGCAGTGCTAGAGATAGGCTAGCGGGAGATTATTACCAAGAGAGTGAGCAGTTCTTC.

The table lists this clonotype with a few counts. The V call is TRBV20-1, the J call TRBJ2-7; 7 bases line up with TRBD1. From germline, CDR1 is DFQATT and CDR2 SNEGSKA (reference sequence). V shed 4 bases and J 4 bases; nucleotides not matched to a gene: 10. This CDR3 spans 14 amino acids. CDR3 sequence: CSAKGAQSSYEQYF. In nucleotides, the CDR3 is TGCAGTGCTAAGGGGGCGCAGAGTTCGTACGAGCAGTACTTC.

This clonotype came up a few times. The genes are TRBV28 and TRBJ2-7; weak D call: TRBD2 (6 bases). The V gene's germline CDR1 is MDHEN and CDR2 SYDVKM. Trimming took off 3 bases at V and 3 bases at J, with 12 bases between the two ends. The CDR3 consists of 14 residues. This CDR3 is CASSFGGLYYEQYF. The CDR3, as DNA: TGTGCCAGCAGTTTCGGGGGTCTCTACTACGAGCAGTACTTC.

This clonotype was seen a few times. The chain carries TRBV28 and TRBJ2-7, with a possible D match to TRBD1 (6 bases). With 5 bases removed from V and 4 bases from J, the gap between germline ends came to 15 bases. Germline CDR1 is MDHEN and CDR2 is SYDVKM. The CDR3 is 14 amino acids. The CDR3 DNA follows: TGTGCCAGCAGTCAAGGGGACATTCGGTACGAGCAGTACTTC. Amino acids: CASSQGDIRYEQYF.

This clonotype was observed a few times. This chain connects TRBV11-2 to TRBJ2-4; 10 bases match TRBD2. The CDR3 covers 20 residues. Germline lookup yields CDR1 SGHAT and CDR2 FQNNGV. The junction had 11 bases not matched to a gene; V was cut back by 0 bases and J by 0 bases. Written as DNA, the CDR3 is TGTGCCAGCAGCTTAGATTCCCCCTTAGCGGGAGGATTAGCCAAAAACATTCAGTACTTC. Translating gives CASSLDSPLAGGLAKNIQYF.